This TCR beta chain was sequenced for a study of blood T cell repertoires in COVID-19. Participants' own reports of clinical history determined their cohort assignment. Per the original data handling: Nucleated cell counts were estimated from reference gene primer amplification. Assay used: immunoSEQ multiplex PCR; TCRdb lists only in-frame clones, some missing. The DNA was the basis for D and trimming; V, J and clone size are from that table. Among approximately 350,000 clones listed, 75% to 90% were seen once. J gave up 4 bases and V 0 bases, and 4 bases lay outside the gene matches. Germline lookup yields CDR1 LGHNA and CDR2 YNFKEQ. This CDR3 comprises 16 residues.

The clonotype comes from a man younger than 35 who had recovered from COVID-19. The V and J genes are TRBV4-2 and TRBJ2-1, with TRBD2 identical over 9 bases. The sequenced sample was PBMCs or T cells enriched from blood (not recorded which). The chain's CDR3 is CASSQDPSGTYNEQFF. The CDR3 DNA is TGTGCCAGCAGCCAAGACCCTAGCGGGACATACAATGAGCAGTTCTTC.